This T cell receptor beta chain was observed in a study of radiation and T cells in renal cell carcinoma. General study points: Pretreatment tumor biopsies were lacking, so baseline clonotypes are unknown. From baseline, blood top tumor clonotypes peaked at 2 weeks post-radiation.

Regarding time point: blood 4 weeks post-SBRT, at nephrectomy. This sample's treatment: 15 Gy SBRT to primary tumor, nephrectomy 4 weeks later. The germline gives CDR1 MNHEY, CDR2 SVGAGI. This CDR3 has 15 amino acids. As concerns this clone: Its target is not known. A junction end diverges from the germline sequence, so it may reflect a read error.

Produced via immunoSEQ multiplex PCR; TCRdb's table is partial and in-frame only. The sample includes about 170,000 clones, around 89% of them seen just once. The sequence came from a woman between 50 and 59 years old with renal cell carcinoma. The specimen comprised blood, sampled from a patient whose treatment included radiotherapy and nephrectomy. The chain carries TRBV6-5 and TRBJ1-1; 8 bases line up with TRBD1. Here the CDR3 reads CASSSFRGLKTEAFF. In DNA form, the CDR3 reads TGTGCCAGCAGTTCCTTCAGGGGGCTGAAAACTGAAGCTTTCTTT.